This T cell receptor (beta chain) was documented in a study of blood T cell repertoires in COVID-19. Overall study context: T cells, B-cell-depleted T cells, or PBMCs provided the cDNA or gDNA that served as material.

Germline trimming cut 1 base from V and 13 bases from J; bases unmatched to any gene: 7. The CDR3 covers 13 residues. Germline V gives CDR1 SEHNR, CDR2 FQNEAQ (reference sequence). In the source study's methods: By means of reference gene primer amplification, nucleated cell counts were estimated. The protocol was immunoSEQ multiplex PCR, while the TCRdb copy is restricted to in-frame clones and leaves out a portion. V and J calls and clone size are copied from that table; D and trimming were computed from the DNA. The sample carries 30,000 to 35,000 clones, roughly 87% recorded once. This clone has a single count.

The sequence came from a man aged 60-69 years with active COVID-19. Sequencing was carried out using peripheral blood. The chain couples TRBV7-9 to TRBJ2-3, with 8 bases aligning to TRBD2. The CDR3, as DNA: TGTGCCAGCAGCTTAGGGGTCGGTAGCGGGGAGTATTTT. Translated: CASSLGVGSGEYF.